This paragraph reports one T cell receptor (beta chain). Its antigen is unknown. An end of the junction differs from the germline gene, which may be a read error. Time point meaning: after preoperative PTX-NDP chemotherapy. This entry is derived from a study of esophageal squamous cell carcinoma under preoperative chemotherapy. Study details: Both tumor-infiltrating lymphocytes and peripheral blood T cells had their TCR repertoires profiled. Study results and limitations: Paclitaxel-nedaplatin therapy caused immediate, substantial clonotype frequency changes. After treatment, tumor-infiltrating lymphocytes seemed to come partly from incoming peripheral T cells, not only local changes.

TCRdb fed the PCR reads into MiXCR, producing one record per CDR3 protein. The data show 34,000 or so distinct CDR3 sequences, around half seen once. This CDR3 comprises 14 residues. This TCR came from a human donor with esophageal squamous cell carcinoma. The donor label of this sample is uncertain. This specimen was acquired from a patient given preoperative chemotherapy. The chain uses TRBV12-3 or TRBV12-4 and TRBJ2-5; 9 bases are shared with TRBD2. The CDR3 DNA reads TGTGCGGGGAGCGGGGGGAGAGGGGAAGATACCCAGTATTTC. The encoded protein is CAGSGGRGEDTQYF.